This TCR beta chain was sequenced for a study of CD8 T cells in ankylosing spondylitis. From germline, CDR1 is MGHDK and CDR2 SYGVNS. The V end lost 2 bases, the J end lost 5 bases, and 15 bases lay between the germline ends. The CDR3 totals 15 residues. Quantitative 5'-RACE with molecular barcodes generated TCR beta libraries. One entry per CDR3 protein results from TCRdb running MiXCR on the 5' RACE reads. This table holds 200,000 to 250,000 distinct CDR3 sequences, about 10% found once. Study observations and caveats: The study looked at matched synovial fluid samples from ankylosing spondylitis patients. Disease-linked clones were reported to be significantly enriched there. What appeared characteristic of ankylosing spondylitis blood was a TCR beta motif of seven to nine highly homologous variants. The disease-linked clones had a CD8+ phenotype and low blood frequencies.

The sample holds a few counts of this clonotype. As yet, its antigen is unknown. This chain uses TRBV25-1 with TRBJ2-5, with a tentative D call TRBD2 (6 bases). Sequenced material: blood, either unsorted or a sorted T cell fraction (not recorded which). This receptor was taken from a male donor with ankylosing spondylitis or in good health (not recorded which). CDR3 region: CASSERKGLRETQYF. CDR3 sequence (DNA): TGTGCCAGCAGTGAAAGGAAGGGACTGAGGGAGACCCAGTACTTC.